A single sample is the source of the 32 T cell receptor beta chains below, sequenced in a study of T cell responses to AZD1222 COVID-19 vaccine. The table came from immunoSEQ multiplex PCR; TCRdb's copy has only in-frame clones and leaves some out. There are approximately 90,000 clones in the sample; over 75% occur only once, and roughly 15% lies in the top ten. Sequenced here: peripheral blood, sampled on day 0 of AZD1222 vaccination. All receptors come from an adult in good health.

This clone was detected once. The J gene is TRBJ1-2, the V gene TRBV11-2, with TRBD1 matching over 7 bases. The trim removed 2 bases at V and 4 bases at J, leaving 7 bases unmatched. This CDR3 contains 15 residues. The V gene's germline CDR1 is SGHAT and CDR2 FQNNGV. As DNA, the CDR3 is TGTGCCAGCAGCTTACGGGACAGTCCTTTCTATGGCTACACCTTC. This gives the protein CASSLRDSPFYGYTF.

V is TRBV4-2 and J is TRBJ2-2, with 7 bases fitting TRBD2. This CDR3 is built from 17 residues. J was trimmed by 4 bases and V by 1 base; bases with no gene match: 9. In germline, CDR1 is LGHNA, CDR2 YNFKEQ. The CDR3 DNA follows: TGTGCCAGCAGCCAAGTAGGGCGGGAGAAGGGCACCGGGGAGCTGTTTTTT. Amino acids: CASSQVGREKGTGELFF.

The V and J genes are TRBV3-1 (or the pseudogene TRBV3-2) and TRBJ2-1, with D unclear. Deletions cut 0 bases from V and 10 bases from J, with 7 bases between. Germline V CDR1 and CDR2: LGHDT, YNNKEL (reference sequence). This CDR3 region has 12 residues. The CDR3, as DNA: TGTGCCAGCAGCCAAGATTTCATCGAGCAGTTCTTC. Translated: CASSQDFIEQFF.

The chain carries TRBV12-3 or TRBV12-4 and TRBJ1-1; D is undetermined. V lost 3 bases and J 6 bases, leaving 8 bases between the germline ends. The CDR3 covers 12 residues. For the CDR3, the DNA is TGTGCCAGCAGTTTTCCCCAGGCTGAAGCTTTCTTT. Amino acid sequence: CASSFPQAEAFF.

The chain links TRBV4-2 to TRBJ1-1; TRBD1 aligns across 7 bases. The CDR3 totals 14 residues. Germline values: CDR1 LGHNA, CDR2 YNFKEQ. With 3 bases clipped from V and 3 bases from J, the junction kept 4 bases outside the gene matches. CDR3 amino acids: CASSQTGRDTEAFF. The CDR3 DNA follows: TGTGCCAGCAGCCAGACAGGGCGGGACACTGAAGCTTTCTTT.

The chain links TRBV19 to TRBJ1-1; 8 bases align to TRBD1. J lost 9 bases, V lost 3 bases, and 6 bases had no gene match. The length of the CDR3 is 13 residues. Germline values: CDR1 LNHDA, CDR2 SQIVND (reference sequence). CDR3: CASSISQGGQAFF. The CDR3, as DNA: TGTGCCAGTAGTATCTCACAGGGGGGCCAAGCTTTCTTT.

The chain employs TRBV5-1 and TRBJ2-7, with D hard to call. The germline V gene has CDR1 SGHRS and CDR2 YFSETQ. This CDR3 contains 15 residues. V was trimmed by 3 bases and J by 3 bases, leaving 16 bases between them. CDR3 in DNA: TGCGCCAGCAGCTCTTCTGGTCCTCCGGGCTACGAGCAGTACTTC. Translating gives CASSSSGPPGYEQYF.

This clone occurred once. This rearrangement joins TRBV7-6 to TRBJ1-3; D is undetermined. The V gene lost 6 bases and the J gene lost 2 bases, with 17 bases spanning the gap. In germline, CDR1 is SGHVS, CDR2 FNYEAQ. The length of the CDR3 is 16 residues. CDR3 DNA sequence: TGTGCCAGCAGTTACCAACTGGGTTCCACTGGAAACACCATATATTTT. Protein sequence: CASSYQLGSTGNTIYF. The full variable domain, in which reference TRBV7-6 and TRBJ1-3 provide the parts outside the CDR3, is GAGVSQSPRYKVTKRGQDVALRCDPISGHVSLYWYRQALGQGPEFLTYFNYEAQQDKSGLPNDRFSAERPEGSISTLTIQRTEQRDSAMYRCASSYQLGSTGNTIYFGEGSWLTVV.

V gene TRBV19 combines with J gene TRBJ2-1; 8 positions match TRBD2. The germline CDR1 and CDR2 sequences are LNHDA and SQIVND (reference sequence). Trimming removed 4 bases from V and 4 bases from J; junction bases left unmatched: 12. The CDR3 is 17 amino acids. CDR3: CASSTRSRVAGYNEQFF. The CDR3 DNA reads TGTGCCAGTAGTACTCGCTCTAGAGTAGCGGGGTACAATGAGCAGTTCTTC.

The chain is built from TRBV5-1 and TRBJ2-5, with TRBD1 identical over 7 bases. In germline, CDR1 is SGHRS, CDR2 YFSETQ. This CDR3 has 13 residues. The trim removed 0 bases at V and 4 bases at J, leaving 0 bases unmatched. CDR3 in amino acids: CASSLGQGETQYF. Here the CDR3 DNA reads TGCGCCAGCAGCTTGGGACAGGGAGAGACCCAGTACTTC. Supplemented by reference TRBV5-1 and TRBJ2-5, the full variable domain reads KAGVTQTPRYLIKTRGQQVTLSCSPISGHRSVSWYQQTPGQGLQFLFEYFSETQRNKGNFPGRFSGRQFSNSRSEMNVSTLELGDSALYLCASSLGQGETQYFGPGTRLLVL.

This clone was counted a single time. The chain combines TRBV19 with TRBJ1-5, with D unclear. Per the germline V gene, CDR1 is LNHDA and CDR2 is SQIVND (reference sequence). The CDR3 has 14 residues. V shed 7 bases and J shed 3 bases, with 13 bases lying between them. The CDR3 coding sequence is TGTGCCAGTACCCTAGCCGGTTACAATCAGCCCCAGCATTTT. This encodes CASTLAGYNQPQHF.

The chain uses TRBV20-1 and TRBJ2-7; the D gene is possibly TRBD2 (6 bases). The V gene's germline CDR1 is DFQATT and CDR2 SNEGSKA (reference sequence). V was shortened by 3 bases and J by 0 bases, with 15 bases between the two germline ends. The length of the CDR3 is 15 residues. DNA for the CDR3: TGCAGTGCTAGTGGTAGCGGAGGATTCTCCTACGAGCAGTACTTC. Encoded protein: CSASGSGGFSYEQYF.

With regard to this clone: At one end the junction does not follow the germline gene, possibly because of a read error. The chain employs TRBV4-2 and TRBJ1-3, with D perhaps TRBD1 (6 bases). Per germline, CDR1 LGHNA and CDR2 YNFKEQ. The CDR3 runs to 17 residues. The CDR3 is CASSQDGQSNSGNTIYF. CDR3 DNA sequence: TGTGCCAGCAGTCAAGACGGACAGAGCAACTCTGGAAACACCATATATTTT.

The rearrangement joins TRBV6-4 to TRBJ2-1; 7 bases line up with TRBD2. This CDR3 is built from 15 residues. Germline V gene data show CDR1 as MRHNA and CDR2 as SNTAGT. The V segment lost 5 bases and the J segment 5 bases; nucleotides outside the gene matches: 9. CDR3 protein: CASSFSGGSHNEQFF. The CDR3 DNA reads TGTGCCAGCAGTTTTAGCGGCGGGAGCCACAATGAGCAGTTCTTC.

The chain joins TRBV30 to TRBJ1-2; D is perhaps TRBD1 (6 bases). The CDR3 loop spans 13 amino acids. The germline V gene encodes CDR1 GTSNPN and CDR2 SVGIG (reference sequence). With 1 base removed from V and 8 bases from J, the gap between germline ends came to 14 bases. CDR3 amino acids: CAWSAPWGGGYTF. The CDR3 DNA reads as TGTGCCTGGAGTGCCCCTTGGGGGGGCGGCTACACCTTC.

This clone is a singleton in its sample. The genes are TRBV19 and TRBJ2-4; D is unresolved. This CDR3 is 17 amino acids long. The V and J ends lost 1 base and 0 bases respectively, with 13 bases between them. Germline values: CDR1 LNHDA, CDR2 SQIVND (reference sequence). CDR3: CASSIGAVTLAKNIQYF. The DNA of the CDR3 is TGTGCCAGTAGTATAGGGGCCGTGACCCTAGCCAAAAACATTCAGTACTTC.

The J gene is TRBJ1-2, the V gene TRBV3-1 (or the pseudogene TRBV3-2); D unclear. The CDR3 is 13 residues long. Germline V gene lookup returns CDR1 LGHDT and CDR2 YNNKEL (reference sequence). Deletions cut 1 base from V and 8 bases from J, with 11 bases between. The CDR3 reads CASSQGNYVGYTF. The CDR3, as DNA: TGTGCCAGCAGCCAAGGGAACTATGTGGGCTACACCTTC.

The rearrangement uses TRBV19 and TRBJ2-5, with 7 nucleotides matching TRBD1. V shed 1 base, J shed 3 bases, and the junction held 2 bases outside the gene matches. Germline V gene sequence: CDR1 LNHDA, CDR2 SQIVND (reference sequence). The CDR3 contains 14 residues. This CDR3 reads CASSIGDRKETQYF. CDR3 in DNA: TGTGCCAGTAGTATAGGGGACAGAAAAGAGACCCAGTACTTC.

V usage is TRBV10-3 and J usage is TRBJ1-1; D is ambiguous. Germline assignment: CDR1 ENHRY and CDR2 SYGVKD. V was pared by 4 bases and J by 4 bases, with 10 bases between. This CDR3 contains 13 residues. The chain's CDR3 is CAISAREGTEAFF. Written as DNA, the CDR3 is TGTGCCATCAGTGCTCGGGAAGGCACTGAAGCTTTCTTT.

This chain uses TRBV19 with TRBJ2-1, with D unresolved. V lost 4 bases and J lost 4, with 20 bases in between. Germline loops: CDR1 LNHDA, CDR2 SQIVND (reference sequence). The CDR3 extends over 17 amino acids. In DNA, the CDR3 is TGTGCCAGTAGTAGTCCACTCGCCCTAACTTTATACAATGAGCAGTTCTTC. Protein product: CASSSPLALTLYNEQFF.

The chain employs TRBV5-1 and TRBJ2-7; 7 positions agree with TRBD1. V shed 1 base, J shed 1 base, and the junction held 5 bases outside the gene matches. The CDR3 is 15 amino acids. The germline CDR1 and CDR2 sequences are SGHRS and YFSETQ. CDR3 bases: TGCGCCAGCAGCTTGCTAGGGACAGCATCCTACGAGCAGTACTTC. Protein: CASSLLGTASYEQYF.

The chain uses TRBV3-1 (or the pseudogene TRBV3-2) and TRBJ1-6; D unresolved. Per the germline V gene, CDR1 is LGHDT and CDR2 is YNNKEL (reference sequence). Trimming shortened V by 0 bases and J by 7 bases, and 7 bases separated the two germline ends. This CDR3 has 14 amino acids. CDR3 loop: CASSQDEGNSPLHF. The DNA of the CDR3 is TGTGCCAGCAGCCAAGACGAAGGGAATTCACCCCTCCACTTT.

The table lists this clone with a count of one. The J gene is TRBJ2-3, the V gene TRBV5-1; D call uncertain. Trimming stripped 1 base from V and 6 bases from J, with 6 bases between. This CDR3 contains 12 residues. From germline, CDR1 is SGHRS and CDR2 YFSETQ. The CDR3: CASSLYGDTQYF. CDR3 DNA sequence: TGCGCCAGCAGCTTGTATGGGGATACGCAGTATTTT.

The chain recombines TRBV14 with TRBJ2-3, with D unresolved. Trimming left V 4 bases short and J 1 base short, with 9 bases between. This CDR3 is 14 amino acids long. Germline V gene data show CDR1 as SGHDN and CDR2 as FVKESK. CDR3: CASSRTGRTDTQYF. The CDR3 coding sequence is TGTGCCAGCAGCCGGACGGGCCGCACAGATACGCAGTATTTT.

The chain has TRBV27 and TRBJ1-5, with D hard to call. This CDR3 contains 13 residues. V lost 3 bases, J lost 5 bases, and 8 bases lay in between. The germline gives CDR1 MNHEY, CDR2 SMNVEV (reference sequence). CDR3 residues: CASSFNMDQPQHF. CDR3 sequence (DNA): TGTGCCAGCAGTTTTAATATGGATCAGCCCCAGCATTTT.

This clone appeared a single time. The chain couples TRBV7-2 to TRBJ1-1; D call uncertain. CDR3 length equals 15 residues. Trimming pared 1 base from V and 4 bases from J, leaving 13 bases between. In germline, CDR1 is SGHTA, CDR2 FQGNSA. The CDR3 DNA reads TGTGCCAGCAGCTTAGATTCGGGGTCCCGCACTGAAGCTTTCTTT. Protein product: CASSLDSGSRTEAFF.

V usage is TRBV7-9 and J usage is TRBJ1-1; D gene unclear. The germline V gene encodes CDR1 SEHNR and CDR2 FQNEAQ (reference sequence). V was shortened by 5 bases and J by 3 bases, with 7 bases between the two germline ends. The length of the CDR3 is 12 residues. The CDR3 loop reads CASSLRDTEAFF. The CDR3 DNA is TGTGCCAGCAGCCTTAGGGACACTGAAGCTTTCTTT.

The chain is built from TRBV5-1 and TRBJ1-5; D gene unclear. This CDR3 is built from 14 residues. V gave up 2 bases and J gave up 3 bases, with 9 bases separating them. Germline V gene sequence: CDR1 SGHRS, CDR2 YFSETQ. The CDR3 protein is CASSLDANNQPQHF. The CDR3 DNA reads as TGCGCCAGCAGCTTAGACGCGAACAATCAGCCCCAGCATTTT.

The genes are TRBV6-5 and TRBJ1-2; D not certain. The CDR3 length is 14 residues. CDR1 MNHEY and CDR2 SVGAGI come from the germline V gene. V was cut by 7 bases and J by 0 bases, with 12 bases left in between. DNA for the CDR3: TGTGCCAGCACCCGAGAATTTACTAACTATGGCTACACCTTC. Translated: CASTREFTNYGYTF.

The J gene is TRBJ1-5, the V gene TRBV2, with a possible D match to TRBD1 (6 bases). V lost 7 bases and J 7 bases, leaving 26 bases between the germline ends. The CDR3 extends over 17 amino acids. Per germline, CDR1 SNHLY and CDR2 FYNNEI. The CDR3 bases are TGTGCCAGCAATAGACCGGAGGGAATACAGGGAGAACAGCCCCAGCATTTT. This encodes CASNRPEGIQGEQPQHF.

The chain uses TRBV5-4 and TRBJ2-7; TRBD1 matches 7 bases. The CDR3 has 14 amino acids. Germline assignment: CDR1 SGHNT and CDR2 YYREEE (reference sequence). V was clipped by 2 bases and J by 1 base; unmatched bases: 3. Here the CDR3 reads CASSFEGQSYEQYF. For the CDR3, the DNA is TGTGCCAGCAGCTTTGAGGGACAGTCCTACGAGCAGTACTTC.

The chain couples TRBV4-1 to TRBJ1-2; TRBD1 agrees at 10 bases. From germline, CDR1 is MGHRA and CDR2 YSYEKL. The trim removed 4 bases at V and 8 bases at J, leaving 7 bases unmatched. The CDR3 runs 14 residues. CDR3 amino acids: CASSRGQGVIGYTF. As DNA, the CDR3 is TGCGCCAGCAGCCGCGGACAGGGGGTTATCGGCTACACCTTC.